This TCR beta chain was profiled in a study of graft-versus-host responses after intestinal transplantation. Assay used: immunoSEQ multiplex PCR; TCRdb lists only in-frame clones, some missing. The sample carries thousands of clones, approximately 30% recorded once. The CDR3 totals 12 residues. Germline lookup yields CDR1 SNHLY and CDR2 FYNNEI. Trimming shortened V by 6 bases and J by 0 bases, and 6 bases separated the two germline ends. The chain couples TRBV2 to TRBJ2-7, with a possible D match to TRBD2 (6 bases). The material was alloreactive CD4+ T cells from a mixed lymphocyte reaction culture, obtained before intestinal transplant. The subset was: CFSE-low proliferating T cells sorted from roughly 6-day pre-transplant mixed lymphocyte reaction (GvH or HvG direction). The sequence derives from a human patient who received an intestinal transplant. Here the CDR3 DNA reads TGTGCCAGCAGGGGAGGCTCCTACGAGCAGTACTTC. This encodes CASRGGSYEQYF.